Detailed here is one T cell receptor beta chain. Germline CDR1 SGHRS, CDR2 YFSETQ. The CDR3 is 13 amino acids. Trimming took off 5 bases at V and 0 bases at J, with 6 bases between the two ends. These data originate in a study of blood T cell repertoires in COVID-19. Study-wide background: From the United States, Italy and Spain came samples of acute and convalescent COVID-19.

Sequencing used immunoSEQ multiplex PCR; TCRdb keeps in-frame clones, though not all of them. The repertoire has about 250,000 clones, 65% to 90% of them found once; the top ten carry 4% to 6%. This TCR came from a man aged 50-59 years with active or convalescent COVID-19. The genes are TRBV5-1 and TRBJ1-3; D not certain. The source material was peripheral blood. The CDR3 loop reads CASRAPSGNTIYF. The CDR3 DNA is TGCGCCAGCAGAGCCCCCTCTGGAAACACCATATATTTT.